The rows below give T cell receptor beta chains drawn from one sample of a study of response to subunit inactivated influenza vaccine. MiXCR, applied by TCRdb to the RT-PCR reads, yields one record per CDR3 protein. The sample lists fewer than 700,000 distinct CDR3 sequences; 13% were seen once. The sample consisted of PBMCs from blood, taken 45 days after vaccination. All receptors derive from a man aged 50-59 years who received an inactivated influenza vaccine. CDR3s include the opening cysteine and the closing phenylalanine or tryptophan. Each record gives: CDR3 protein, CDR3 DNA, V gene, clone size, D gene, CDR3 length, J gene. The D gene is left open where the match is weak. The size entry is marked missing in some rows and otherwise reads once, few, many or a size class.

CASSGQVNNEQFF,TGTGCCAGCAGCGGACAGGTCAACAATGAGCAGTTCTTC,TRBV12-3/TRBV12-4,.,TRBD1,13,TRBJ2-1
CSAYPGLGKTEAFF,TGCAGTGCTTATCCGGGACTTGGGAAAACTGAAGCTTTCTTT,TRBV20-1,few,.,14,TRBJ1-1
CAWSVPRVPYEQYF,TGTGCCTGGAGTGTACCCAGGGTTCCCTACGAGCAGTACTTC,TRBV30,.,.,14,TRBJ2-7
CASSLETGRQFF,TGTGCCAGCAGCTTAGAGACGGGTCGGCAGTTCTTC,TRBV7-2,few,.,12,TRBJ2-1
CASRGGDSYNEQFF,TGTGCCAGCAGAGGGGGGGACTCCTACAATGAGCAGTTCTTC,TRBV12-3/TRBV12-4,.,.,14,TRBJ2-1
CASSVLAGAEETQYF,TGTGCCAGCAGCGTCCTAGCGGGAGCTGAAGAGACCCAGTACTTC,TRBV7-9,.,TRBD2,15,TRBJ2-5
CASSYRGEGTEAFF,TGTGCCAGCAGTTACCGGGGGGAGGGCACTGAAGCTTTCTTT,TRBV6-5,few,.,14,TRBJ1-1
CASWKLTNTGELFF,TGTGCCAGCTGGAAACTAACGAACACCGGGGAGCTGTTTTTT,TRBV28,.,.,14,TRBJ2-2
CASSSSPQPQHF,TGTGCCAGCTCCTCCTCCCCTCAGCCCCAGCATTTT,TRBV28,.,.,12,TRBJ1-5
CASSLMASENIQYF,TGTGCCAGCAGCTTAATGGCCTCCGAAAACATTCAGTACTTC,TRBV7-9,few,.,14,TRBJ2-4
CSANRFAWTSPSYNEQFF,TGCAGTGCCAACCGTTTTGCTTGGACTAGCCCTTCCTACAATGAGCAGTTCTTC,TRBV20-1,.,TRBD2,18,TRBJ2-1
CASSILGNQPQHF,TGTGCCAGTAGTATCCTAGGCAATCAGCCCCAGCATTTT,TRBV19,few,.,13,TRBJ1-5
CASSPKAGTSRLEQYF,TGTGCCAGCAGCCCGAAGGCTGGGACTAGCCGCCTCGAGCAGTACTTC,TRBV7-8,.,TRBD2,16,TRBJ2-7
CASSLAGTGVNTGELFF,TGCGCCAGCAGCTTGGCCGGGACAGGGGTGAACACCGGGGAGCTGTTTTTT,TRBV5-1,.,TRBD1,17,TRBJ2-2
CASRGLVNTEAFF,TGTGCCAGCAGGGGACTTGTGAACACTGAAGCTTTCTTT,TRBV12-3/TRBV12-4,.,.,13,TRBJ1-1
CASSRYDGVNEKLFF,TGTGCCAGCAGCCGTTACGACGGAGTGAATGAAAAACTGTTTTTT,TRBV12-3/TRBV12-4,.,.,15,TRBJ1-4
CASRYGQGIDTQYF,TGTGCCAGCAGATACGGACAGGGGATAGATACGCAGTATTTT,TRBV27,.,TRBD1,14,TRBJ2-3
CASSELSSYNSPLHF,TGTGCCAGCAGTGAGCTCAGCTCCTATAATTCACCCCTCCACTTT,TRBV12-3/TRBV12-4,few,.,15,TRBJ1-6
CASSIGAGGSDTQYF,TGTGCCAGCAGCATAGGAGCGGGGGGTTCCGATACGCAGTATTTT,TRBV7-9,.,TRBD2,15,TRBJ2-3
CSARKRLGWGTQYF,TGCAGTGCTAGAAAGCGATTGGGGTGGGGTACGCAGTATTTT,TRBV20-1,few,.,14,TRBJ2-3
CASSQDPQGAVYGYTF,TGCGCCAGCAGCCAAGATCCCCAGGGGGCCGTCTATGGCTACACCTTC,TRBV4-1,many,TRBD1,16,TRBJ1-2
CSVAGGRSSYNEQFF,TGCAGCGTGGCCGGGGGCCGGAGCTCCTACAATGAGCAGTTCTTC,TRBV29-1,many,.,15,TRBJ2-1
CSVERRGRPDTQYF,TGCAGCGTTGAACGTAGGGGTCGGCCCGATACGCAGTATTTT,TRBV29-1,.,.,14,TRBJ2-3
CASSTIKGPSMYNEQFF,TGTGCCAGTAGTACCATTAAGGGACCGAGCATGTACAATGAGCAGTTCTTC,TRBV19,few,.,17,TRBJ2-1